The source of this T cell receptor beta chain is a study of blood T cells in healthy people across ages. The CDR3 contains 10 residues. Germline V gene data show CDR1 as DFQATT and CDR2 as SNEGSKA (reference sequence). Combining a sample-barcoded 5' primer with a J-beta primer mix, a second PCR ran for roughly 7 to 12 cycles. TCRdb analysed the 5' RACE reads with MiXCR anew, one entry per CDR3 protein. This table holds just under 900,000 distinct CDR3 sequences, less than 35% found once. About this clonotype: Its specificity is not known. A much larger clone differs by one base, so this may be a read error.

General study findings and limits: Donor CMV status, an unknown factor, possibly confounded changes in expanded clonotypes.

Sequenced sample: blood. The chain is built from TRBV20-1 and TRBJ2-5; D ambiguous. The receptor's source is a woman of 80 years or more in good health. This CDR3 is CGAREVHEYF. The DNA of the CDR3 is TGCGGTGCTAGAGAGGTCCACGAGTACTTC.